This TCR beta chain was profiled in a study of T-cell reconstitution after alpha-beta-depleted transplantation in children. J was trimmed by 2 bases and V by 3 bases; bases with no gene match: 6. The CDR3 has 16 amino acids. Germline CDR1 and CDR2: SGHTA and FQGNSA. Library preparation (for TCRbeta) was performed with unique molecular identifiers. TCRdb reanalysed the PCR reads using MiXCR and keeps one entry per CDR3 protein. This sample has around 380,000 distinct CDR3 sequences; approximately 11% occur once, and the top ten carry approximately 5%. The sequenced sample was PBMCs from the stem cell graft donor, obtained from the stem cell graft. The receptor was derived from a human donor who donated a stem cell graft to a child with acute myeloid leukemia. The V gene is TRBV7-2, the J gene TRBJ2-1, with 8 positions matching TRBD2. This CDR3 is CASSLWRGATYNEQFF. The CDR3 bases are TGTGCCAGCAGCTTGTGGCGGGGGGCCACCTACAATGAGCAGTTCTTC.